The clone carrying this TCR beta chain was observed a few times. This sample is part of a study of sequential checkpoint blockade in melanoma. Study-level information: Each arm's sequence ended with maintenance nivolumab.

V was clipped by 6 bases and J by 6 bases; unmatched bases: 6. Looked up from germline, CDR1 is MNHEY and CDR2 is SMNVEV (reference sequence). The length of the CDR3 is 14 residues. Treatment given: randomized to nivolumab then ipilimumab (arm A) or the reverse (arm B). Using immunoSEQ multiplex PCR, the repertoire was profiled, and TCRdb retains in-frame clones only, with some absent. This repertoire shows 10,000 to 11,000 clones, roughly 74% found once; its top ten account for about 12%. This TCR was sampled from a human donor with melanoma. This material consisted of CD8+ T cells sorted from blood (inferred from file names), taken from a patient given nivolumab and ipilimumab in sequence. The chain has TRBV27 and TRBJ1-1; TRBD1 matches at 11 bases. Written as DNA, the CDR3 is TGTGCCAGCAGAGGGGGACAGGGGGGCCCTGAAGCTTTCTTT. Its translation: CASRGGQGGPEAFF.